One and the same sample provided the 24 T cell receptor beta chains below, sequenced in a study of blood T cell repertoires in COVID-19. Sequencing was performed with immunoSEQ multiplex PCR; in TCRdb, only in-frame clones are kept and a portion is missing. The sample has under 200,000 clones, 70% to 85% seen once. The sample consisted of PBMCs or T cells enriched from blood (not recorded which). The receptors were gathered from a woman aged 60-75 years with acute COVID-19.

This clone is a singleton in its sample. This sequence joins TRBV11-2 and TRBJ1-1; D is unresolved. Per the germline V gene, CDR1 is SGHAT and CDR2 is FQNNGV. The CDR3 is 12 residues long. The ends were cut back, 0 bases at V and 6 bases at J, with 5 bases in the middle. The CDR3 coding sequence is TGTGCCAGCAGCTTAGACGAGGCTGAAGCTTTCTTT. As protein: CASSLDEAEAFF.

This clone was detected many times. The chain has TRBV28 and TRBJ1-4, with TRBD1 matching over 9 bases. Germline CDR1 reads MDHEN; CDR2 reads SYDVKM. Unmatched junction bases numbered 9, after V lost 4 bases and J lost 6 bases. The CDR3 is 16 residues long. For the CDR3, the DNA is TGTGCCAGCAGTTCCGCCGGACAGGGGCGGGATGAAAAACTGTTTTTT. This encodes CASSSAGQGRDEKLFF.

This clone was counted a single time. The DNA for the CDR3 is TGTGCCAGCAGCACCTACCGGGGGGCCGGCAACGAGCAGTACGTC. The encoded protein is CASSTYRGAGNEQYV. The rearrangement links TRBV6-2 or TRBV6-3 to TRBJ2-7, with TRBD2 as a possible D gene (7 bases). Trimming removed 6 bases from V and 5 bases from J, with 20 bases in between. CDR3 length: 15 amino acids. Germline loops: CDR1 MNHEY, CDR2 SVGEGT.

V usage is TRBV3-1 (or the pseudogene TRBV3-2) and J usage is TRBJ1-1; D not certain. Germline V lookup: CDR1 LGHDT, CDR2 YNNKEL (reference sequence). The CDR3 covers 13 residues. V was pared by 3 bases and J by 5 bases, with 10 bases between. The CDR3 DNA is TGTGCCAGCAGCCATGGCCAGAGGACTGAAGCTTTCTTT. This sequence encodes CASSHGQRTEAFF.

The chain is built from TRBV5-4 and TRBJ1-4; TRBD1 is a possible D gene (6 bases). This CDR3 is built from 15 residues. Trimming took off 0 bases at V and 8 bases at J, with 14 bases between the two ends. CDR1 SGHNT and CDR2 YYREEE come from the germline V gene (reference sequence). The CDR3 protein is CASSLGGGSQEKLFF. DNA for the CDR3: TGTGCCAGCAGCTTGGGGGGGGGCTCGCAGGAAAAACTGTTTTTT.

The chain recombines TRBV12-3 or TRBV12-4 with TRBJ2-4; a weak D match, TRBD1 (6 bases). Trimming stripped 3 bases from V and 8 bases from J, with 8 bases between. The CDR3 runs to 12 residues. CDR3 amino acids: CASSFKGDIQYF. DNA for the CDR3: TGTGCCAGCAGTTTTAAGGGGGACATTCAGTACTTC.

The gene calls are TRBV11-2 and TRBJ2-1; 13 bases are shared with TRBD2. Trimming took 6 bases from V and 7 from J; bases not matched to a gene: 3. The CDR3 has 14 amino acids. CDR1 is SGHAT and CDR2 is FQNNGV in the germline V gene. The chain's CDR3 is CASSLGLAGNEQFF. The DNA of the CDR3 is TGTGCCAGCAGTTTGGGACTAGCGGGGAATGAGCAGTTCTTC.

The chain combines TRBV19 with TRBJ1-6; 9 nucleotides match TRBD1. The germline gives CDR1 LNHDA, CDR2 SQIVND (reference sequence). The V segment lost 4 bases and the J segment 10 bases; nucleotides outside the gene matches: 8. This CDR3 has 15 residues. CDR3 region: CASSTAGQGGSPLHF. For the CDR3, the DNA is TGTGCCAGTAGTACCGCGGGACAGGGTGGCTCACCCCTCCACTTT.

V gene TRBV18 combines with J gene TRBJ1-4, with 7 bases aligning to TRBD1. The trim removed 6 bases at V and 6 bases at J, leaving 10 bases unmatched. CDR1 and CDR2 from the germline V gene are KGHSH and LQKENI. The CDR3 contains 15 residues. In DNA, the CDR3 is TGTGCCAGCTCTCTGAACAGGGGAAGGGATGAAAAACTGTTTTTT. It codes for CASSLNRGRDEKLFF.

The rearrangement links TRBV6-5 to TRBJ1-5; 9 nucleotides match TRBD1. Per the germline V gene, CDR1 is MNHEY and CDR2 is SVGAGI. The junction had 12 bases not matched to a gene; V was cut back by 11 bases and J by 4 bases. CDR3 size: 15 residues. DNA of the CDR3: TGTGCCTCCCGACCTCAAGACAGGGGGAATCAGCCCCAGCATTTT. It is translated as CASRPQDRGNQPQHF.

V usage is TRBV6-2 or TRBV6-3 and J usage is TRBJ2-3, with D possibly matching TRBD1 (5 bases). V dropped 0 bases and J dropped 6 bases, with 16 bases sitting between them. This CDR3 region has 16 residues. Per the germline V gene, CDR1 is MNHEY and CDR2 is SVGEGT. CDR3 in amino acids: CASSYSGRDLGDTQYF. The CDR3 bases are TGTGCCAGCAGTTACTCGGGGCGAGACCTGGGGGATACGCAGTATTTT.

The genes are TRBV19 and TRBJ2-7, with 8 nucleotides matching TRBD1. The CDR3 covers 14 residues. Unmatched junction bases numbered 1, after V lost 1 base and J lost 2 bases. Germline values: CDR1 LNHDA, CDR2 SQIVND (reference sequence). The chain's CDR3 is CASSIGTGTYEQYF. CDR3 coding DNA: TGTGCCAGTAGTATAGGGACAGGGACCTACGAGCAGTACTTC.

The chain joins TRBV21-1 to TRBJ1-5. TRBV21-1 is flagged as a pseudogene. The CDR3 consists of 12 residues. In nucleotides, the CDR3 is TGTGCCAGCAACTTACCCGGGGGGCCCCAGCATTTT. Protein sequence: CASNLPGGPQHF.

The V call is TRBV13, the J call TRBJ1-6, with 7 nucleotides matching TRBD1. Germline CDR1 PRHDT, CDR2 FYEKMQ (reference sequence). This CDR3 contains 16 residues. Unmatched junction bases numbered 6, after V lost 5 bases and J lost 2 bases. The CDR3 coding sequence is TGTGCCAGCAGCATACAGGGGAAAACCTATAATTCACCCCTCCACTTT. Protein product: CASSIQGKTYNSPLHF. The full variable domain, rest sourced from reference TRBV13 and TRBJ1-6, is AAGVIQSPRHLIKEKRETATLKCYPIPRHDTVYWYQQGPGQDPQFLISFYEKMQSDKGSIPDRFSAQQFSDYHSELNMSSLELGDSALYFCASSIQGKTYNSPLHFGNGTRLTVT.

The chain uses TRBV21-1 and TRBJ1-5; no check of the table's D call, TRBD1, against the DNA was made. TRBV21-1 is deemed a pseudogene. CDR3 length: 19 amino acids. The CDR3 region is CASSNYHDRGELSNQPQHF. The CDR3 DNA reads TGTGCCAGCAGCAACTACCATGACAGGGGTGAACTTAGCAATCAGCCCCAGCATTTT.

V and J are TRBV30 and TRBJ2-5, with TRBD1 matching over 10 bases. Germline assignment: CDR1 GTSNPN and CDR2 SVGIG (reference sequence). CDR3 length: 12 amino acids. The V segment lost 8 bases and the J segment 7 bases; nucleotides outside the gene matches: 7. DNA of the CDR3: TGTGCCCGAGGGACAGGGGATTGGACCCAGTACTTC. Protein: CARGTGDWTQYF.

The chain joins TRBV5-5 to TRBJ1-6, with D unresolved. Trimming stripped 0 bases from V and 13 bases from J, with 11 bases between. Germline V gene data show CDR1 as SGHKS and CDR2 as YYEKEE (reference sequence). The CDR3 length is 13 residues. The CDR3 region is CASSLEARLPLHF. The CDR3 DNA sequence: TGTGCCAGCAGCTTGGAAGCAAGATTGCCCCTCCACTTT.

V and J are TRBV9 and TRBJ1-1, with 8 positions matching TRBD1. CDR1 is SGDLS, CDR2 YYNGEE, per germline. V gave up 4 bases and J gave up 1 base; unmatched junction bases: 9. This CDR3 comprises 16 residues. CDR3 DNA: TGTGCCAGCAGCTCATCAGGGGGCTTGGCGAACACTGAAGCTTTCTTT. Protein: CASSSSGGLANTEAFF. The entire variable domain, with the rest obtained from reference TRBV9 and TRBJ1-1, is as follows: DSGVTQTPKHLITATGQRVTLRCSPRSGDLSVYWYQQSLDQGLQFLIQYYNGEERAKGNILERFSAQQFPDLHSELNLSSLELGDSALYFCASSSSGGLANTEAFFGQGTRLTVV.

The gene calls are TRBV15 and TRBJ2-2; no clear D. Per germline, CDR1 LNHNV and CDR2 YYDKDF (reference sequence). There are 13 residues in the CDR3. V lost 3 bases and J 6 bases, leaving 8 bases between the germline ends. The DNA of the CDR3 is TGTGCCACCAGCAGGCCCCAGGCCGGGGAGCTGTTTTTT. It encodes CATSRPQAGELFF.

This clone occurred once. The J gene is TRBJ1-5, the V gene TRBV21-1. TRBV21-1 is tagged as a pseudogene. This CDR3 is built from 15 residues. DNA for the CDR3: TGTGCCAGCAGCAGACCCGGGTCAAACAATCAGCCCCAGCATTTT. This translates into CASSRPGSNNQPQHF.

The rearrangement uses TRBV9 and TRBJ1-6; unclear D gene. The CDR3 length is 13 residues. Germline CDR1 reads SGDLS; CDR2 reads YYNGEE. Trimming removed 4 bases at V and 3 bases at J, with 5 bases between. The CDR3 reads CASSPFYNSPLHF. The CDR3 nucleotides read TGTGCCAGCAGCCCTTTCTATAATTCACCCCTCCACTTT.

The CDR3 bases are TGTGCCAGCAGCTTGAGTGCGGGAGGGCAAGAGACCCAGTACTTC. This translates into CASSLSAGGQETQYF. The rearrangement uses TRBV9 and TRBJ2-5; TRBD2 matches 9 bases. Germline CDR1 SGDLS, CDR2 YYNGEE. Germline trimming cut 4 bases from V and 2 bases from J; bases unmatched to any gene: 6. CDR3 length equals 15 residues.

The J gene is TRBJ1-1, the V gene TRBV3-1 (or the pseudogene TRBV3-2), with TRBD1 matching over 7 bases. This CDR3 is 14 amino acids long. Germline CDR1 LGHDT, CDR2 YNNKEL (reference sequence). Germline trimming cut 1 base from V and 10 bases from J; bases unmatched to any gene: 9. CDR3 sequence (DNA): TGTGCCAGCAGCCAAGGGTCTAAGGGGGCGGGAGCTTTCTTT. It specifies CASSQGSKGAGAFF.

CDR3 bases: TGTGCCAGCAGCTTGGACGCGGGGGTAGGTTCACCCCTCCACTTT. It codes for CASSLDAGVGSPLHF. The chain carries TRBV5-4 and TRBJ1-6, with a possible D match to TRBD1 (5 bases). The CDR3 is 15 amino acids. The V gene lost 0 bases and the J gene lost 9 bases, with 13 bases spanning the gap. The V gene's germline CDR1 is SGHNT and CDR2 YYREEE (reference sequence). Looking up the rest from reference TRBV5-4 and TRBJ1-6 gives the full variable domain: ETGVTQSPTHLIKTRGQQVTLRCSSQSGHNTVSWYQQALGQGPQFIFQYYREEENGRGNFPPRFSGLQFPNYSSELNVNALELDDSALYLCASSLDAGVGSPLHFGNGTRLTVT.